A selection of T cell receptor beta chains follows, all from one sample in a study of blood T cells in healthy people across ages. TCRdb analysed the 5' RACE reads with MiXCR anew, one entry per CDR3 protein. This sample carries 600,000 or so distinct CDR3 sequences, 47% of them seen once, and the ten largest clones take under 30%. Input material: blood. The receptors here all came from an elderly man in good health. CDR3s include the opening cysteine and the closing phenylalanine or tryptophan. The D gene is left open where the match is weak. Size is stated for part of the rows, as once, few or many counts, or as a class when the clone is expanded.

>TRBD1|few|TRBJ1-2|TRBV6-2/TRBV6-3
CASSSEWPGQSNYGYTF
TGTGCCAGCAGTTCCGAGTGGCCGGGACAGTCCAACTATGGCTACACCTTC
>TRBD2|.|TRBJ2-7|TRBV2
CATPGLAGVDEQYF
TGTGCCACCCCGGGACTAGCGGGAGTCGACGAGCAGTACTTC
>TRBD1|.|TRBJ1-2|TRBV20-1
CSAQARTGSYGYTF
TGCAGTGCTCAGGCCCGGACAGGAAGCTATGGCTACACCTTC
>.|few|TRBJ2-1|TRBV7-2
CASSPSGDEQFF
TGTGCCAGCAGCCCATCGGGGGATGAGCAGTTCTTC
>.|.|TRBJ1-2|TRBV5-1
CASSEDQGTLYGYTF
TGCGCCAGCAGCGAGGACCAAGGGACACTTTATGGCTACACCTTC
>TRBD1|.|TRBJ2-5|TRBV20-1
CSARSKPGQLGETQYF
TGCAGTGCTAGAAGTAAGCCGGGACAGCTAGGAGAGACCCAGTACTTC
>TRBD1|.|TRBJ1-4|TRBV4-1
CASSQNPTGLFNEKLFF
TGCGCCAGCAGCCAAAATCCGACAGGGCTCTTTAATGAAAAACTGTTTTTT
>TRBD2|.|TRBJ2-1|TRBV5-1
CASSRLTSGGDNEQFF
TGCGCCAGCAGCCGCTTAACTAGCGGGGGTGACAATGAGCAGTTCTTC
>.|many|TRBJ1-5|TRBV2
CASSERLRGQPQHF
TGTGCCAGCAGTGAGCGTTTAAGAGGTCAGCCCCAGCATTTT
>.|.|TRBJ2-4|TRBV29-1
CSVARVGEQYF
TGCAGCGTTGCGAGGGTTGGGGAGCAGTACTTC
>.|few|TRBJ2-1|TRBV20-1
CSARPQPPRSYNEQFF
TGCAGTGCTCGTCCGCAACCGCCCCGTTCATACAATGAGCAGTTCTTC
>.|.|TRBJ2-7|TRBV11-2
CASSDIRGRWHQYF
TGTGCCAGCAGCGACATCAGGGGCCGATGGCATCAGTACTTC
>TRBD1|.|TRBJ2-7|TRBV20-1
CSARGPGDRVHEQYF
TGCAGTGCTAGGGGCCCCGGGGACAGGGTTCACGAGCAGTACTTC
>TRBD2|few|TRBJ2-1|TRBV28
CASSLAGLAGANEQFF
TGTGCCAGCAGTTTGGCGGGACTAGCGGGAGCCAATGAGCAGTTCTTC
>.|.|TRBJ2-2|TRBV7-9
CASSWARDFPTGELFF
TGTGCCAGCAGCTGGGCCCGGGACTTTCCCACCGGGGAGCTGTTTTTT
>.|.|TRBJ2-5|TRBV20-1
CSATGLRDNEQYF
TGCAGTGCTACGGGACTCAGAGACAATGAGCAGTACTTC
>TRBD1|many|TRBJ1-2|TRBV6-5
CASNPLDRGPPGSYTF
TGTGCCAGCAACCCGCTGGACAGGGGGCCACCAGGGAGCTACACCTTC
>.|few|TRBJ2-7|TRBV5-1
CASSPGTGNGQYF
TGCGCCAGCAGCCCTGGAACAGGGAACGGGCAGTACTTC
>TRBD2|few|TRBJ2-5|TRBV9
CASSVAALSGRETQYF
TGTGCCAGCAGCGTAGCCGCGCTTAGCGGGAGAGAGACCCAGTACTTC
>.|.|TRBJ2-5|TRBV7-2
CANSLIMETQYF
TGTGCCAACAGCTTAATTATGGAGACCCAGTACTTC
>.|many|TRBJ2-7|TRBV21-1
CASSNGGGTYEQYF
TGTGCCAGCAGCAATGGAGGCGGGACCTACGAGCAGTACTTC
>.|.|TRBJ2-7|TRBV12-3/TRBV12-4
CASSLPPPYEQYF
TGTGCCAGCAGTTTGCCCCCACCCTACGAGCAGTACTTC
>.|few|TRBJ2-5|TRBV7-9
CASSYLTGTETQYF
TGTGCCAGCAGCTATCTTACCGGGACAGAGACCCAGTACTTC
>.|.|TRBJ2-1|TRBV7-2
CASSFGRENGQFF
TGTGCCAGCAGCTTTGGCAGGGAAAATGGGCAGTTCTTC
>.|.|TRBJ1-2|TRBV7-2
CASSPGPDETYGYTF
TGTGCCAGCAGCCCCGGGCCAGATGAGACCTATGGCTACACCTTC
>.|once|TRBJ2-4|TRBV27
CASSSTTLAKNIQYF
TGTGCCAGCAGTTCGACCACCCTAGCCAAAAACATTCAGTACTTC